This paragraph reports one T cell receptor (beta chain). A second 7 to 11 cycle PCR used barcoded and J-beta primers. Every cDNA was tagged by a template-switch adaptor with 12 random nucleotides. One entry per CDR3 protein results from TCRdb running MiXCR on the 5' RACE reads. The sample holds some 850,000 distinct CDR3 sequences, around 25% seen once. The data were taken from a study of blood T cells in healthy people across ages. Study summary: Template switching picked up about one barcoded beta molecule for each two T cells.

With 6 bases removed from V and 1 base from J, the gap between germline ends came to 9 bases. This CDR3 spans 13 amino acids. The germline CDR1 and CDR2 sequences are WSHSY and SAAADI. Separately, the same data were catalogued under a study of T cells of mothers and their children. In that study: All donors were healthy and Caucasian; they were a few mothers and their six children. Each mother yielded more than 8.5 million TCR beta CDR3 reads. Each child yielded 2.5 million to 3 million reads.

The receptor's source is a boy younger than 18 in good health. The sample consisted of blood. The V and J genes are TRBV10-2 and TRBJ1-1; no clear D. CDR3 coding DNA: TGCGCCAGCAGAACTGCTCAGAACACTGAAGCTTTCTTT. Protein product: CASRTAQNTEAFF.